This note documents a single T cell receptor (beta chain) sequence. Antigen: not known. The data are from a study of T-cell memory formation after mild COVID-19. About the research overall: Clustering of TCRs was largely donor specific.

The study, taken as a whole, reports: Day 15 to 85 contractors were CD4/CD8 balanced; later expanders leaned CD4+.

Trimming shortened V by 3 bases and J by 5 bases, and 16 bases separated the two germline ends. The CDR3 is made up of 15 amino acids. 5'RACE with constant-segment primers yielded barcoded, UMI-tagged TCR alpha and TCR beta cDNA libraries. TCRdb processed the 5' RACE reads anew with MiXCR; each CDR3 protein has one entry. This sample yields approximately 300,000 distinct CDR3 sequences, of which roughly 15% are seen a single time; roughly 23% belongs to the top ten. The V and J genes are TRBV12-3 or TRBV12-4 and TRBJ2-5, with D tentatively TRBD1 (6 bases). Sequencing was done on a sample of PBMCs or a T cell subset sorted from them (not recorded which). The sequence derives from a young man who had mild COVID-19 (a few samples of this study predate the infection). Cell type and time point are not known. The CDR3 DNA is TGTGCCAGCAGTTTCTTGGGGGCCCCCCAGGAGACCCAGTACTTC. Protein sequence: CASSFLGAPQETQYF.